The present T cell receptor beta chain was sequenced within a study of early T cells in non-severe SARS-CoV-2 infection. Study-wide findings and caveats: Sequences matched to VDJdb favored anti-spike CD8 responses, while private and CD4 specificities were missed.

This clonotype was picked up a small number of times. The antigen is unknown. Unique molecular identifiers were added to individual cDNA molecules. TCRdb redid the calling of the 5' RACE reads with MiXCR, one entry per CDR3 protein. This sample yields tens of thousands of distinct CDR3 sequences, of which 12% are seen a single time; more than 15% belongs to the top ten. CDR1 and CDR2 (germline): DFQATT, SNEGSKA (reference sequence). The V end was cut by 2 bases, the J end by 5 bases, with 16 bases between. The CDR3 totals 16 residues. The clonotype originates from an adult who was a healthcare worker with PCR-confirmed SARS-CoV-2 infection or an uninfected control (not recorded which). Sample: whole blood. The rearrangement links TRBV20-1 to TRBJ2-6; no clear D gene. The CDR3 loop is CSARSTGPVWANVLTF. In DNA form, the CDR3 reads TGCAGTGCTAGATCCACCGGCCCCGTCTGGGCCAACGTCCTGACTTTC.